This T cell receptor (beta chain) is from a study of T cells in Graves' hyperthyroidism and ophthalmopathy. Study-level results: Most expanded thyroid clonotypes above 0.001 recurred in blood.

The CDR3 covers 12 residues. The V gene's germline CDR1 is SGHAT and CDR2 FQNNGV. From RNA transcripts, TCR beta CDR3 regions were amplified. An initial round of RT-PCR targeting the TCR CDR3 relied on the HTBI primer set. TCRdb re-called the multiplex PCR reads through MiXCR, storing one row per CDR3 protein. Here the sample spans 650,000 to 700,000 distinct CDR3 sequences, roughly 17% being singletons. The PBMCs were sourced from fresh peripheral blood (about 9.7 ml). This clonotype showed up many times. Its antigen is as yet unknown. At one end the junction does not follow the germline gene, possibly because of a read error.

The sequenced sample consisted of blood. The V call is TRBV11-2, the J call TRBJ2-5; 10 bases agree with TRBD2. The receptor comes from a man aged 50 to 59 with Graves' hyperthyroidism. CDR3 sequence reads: CASSSEGTSEHF. CDR3 DNA sequence: TGTGCCAGCAGCTCTGAAGGGACTAGCGAACACTTC.